A single sample gave rise to the 11 T cell receptor beta chains below, sequenced in a study of cytomegalovirus exposure and HLA in healthy donors. PCR employed 60 Vbeta and 13 Jbeta primers. Generated by immunoSEQ multiplex PCR, the TCRdb table keeps only in-frame clones and is missing some. This table has about 160,000 clones, 84% appearing once. The sample consisted of PBMCs. All receptors derive from a man in his thirties or forties in good health and CMV-seronegative.

V gene TRBV18 combines with J gene TRBJ2-7, with D maybe TRBD1 (5 bases). The germline V gene encodes CDR1 KGHSH and CDR2 LQKENI. Trimming shortened V by 2 bases and J by 6 bases, and 11 bases separated the two germline ends. This CDR3 contains 13 residues. The CDR3: CASSPAGLGEQYF. The CDR3 DNA sequence: TGTGCCAGCTCACCAGCAGGGTTGGGCGAGCAGTACTTC.

V and J are TRBV7-9 and TRBJ1-4; D uncertain. The CDR3 length is 15 residues. Germline V lookup: CDR1 SEHNR, CDR2 FQNEAQ (reference sequence). Trimming stripped 3 bases from V and 3 bases from J, with 11 bases between. CDR3 loop: CASSLGFRANEKLFF. The CDR3 DNA reads TGTGCCAGCAGCTTGGGTTTTCGGGCTAATGAAAAACTGTTTTTT.

The chain uses TRBV5-1 and TRBJ1-3; TRBD1 matches 9 bases. CDR3 length: 18 residues. The V segment lost 0 bases and the J segment 0 bases; nucleotides outside the gene matches: 7. Germline CDR1 SGHRS, CDR2 YFSETQ. The CDR3 coding sequence is TGCGCCAGCAGCTTGGCTCCCGGGACAGGGAGCTCTGGAAACACCATATATTTT. Amino acids: CASSLAPGTGSSGNTIYF. The full variable domain, completed using reference TRBV5-1 and TRBJ1-3, is KAGVTQTPRYLIKTRGQQVTLSCSPISGHRSVSWYQQTPGQGLQFLFEYFSETQRNKGNFPGRFSGRQFSNSRSEMNVSTLELGDSALYLCASSLAPGTGSSGNTIYFGEGSWLTVV.

The chain recombines TRBV5-1 with TRBJ1-1; D may be TRBD1 (6 bases). Between the trimmed V and J ends, which lost 4 bases and 5 bases, there was a span of 15 bases. The germline gives CDR1 SGHRS, CDR2 YFSETQ. The CDR3 is 14 residues long. In nucleotides, the CDR3 is TGCGCCAGCAGCGTAGGGGGAAAGGCGACTGAAGCTTTCTTT. Its translation is CASSVGGKATEAFF.

This clone was counted between two and nine times. The V gene is TRBV4-1, the J gene TRBJ1-1; possible D gene TRBD1, 5 bases. The CDR3 is 12 residues long. V was pared by 3 bases and J by 5 bases, with 7 bases between. The germline gives CDR1 MGHRA, CDR2 YSYEKL. The CDR3 loop is CASSHGGTEAFF. In DNA form, the CDR3 reads TGCGCCAGCAGCCACGGGGGTACTGAAGCTTTCTTT.

CDR3 DNA: TGTGCCAGCAGGGGGACAGCCTCCTACGAGCAGTACTTC. Translation gives CASRGTASYEQYF. V gene TRBV6-6 combines with J gene TRBJ2-7, with 7 bases that match TRBD1. This CDR3 is 13 amino acids long. Per germline, CDR1 MNHNY and CDR2 SVGAGI (reference sequence). V was pared by 6 bases and J by 0 bases, with 2 bases of the junction left unmatched.

The chain links TRBV6-5 to TRBJ2-7, with 11 nucleotides matching TRBD2. Germline CDR1 is MNHEY and CDR2 is SVGAGI. With 6 bases clipped from V and 4 bases from J, the junction kept 2 bases outside the gene matches. The CDR3 contains 13 residues. The CDR3 sequence is CASRGLAVYEQYF. The CDR3 bases are TGTGCCAGCAGGGGACTAGCGGTATACGAGCAGTACTTC.

The rearrangement uses TRBV5-4 and TRBJ2-5; TRBD1 matches 7 bases. Germline V lookup: CDR1 SGHNT, CDR2 YYREEE (reference sequence). The V and J ends lost 1 base and 0 bases, in that order; junction bases with no gene match: 3. CDR3 length: 15 amino acids. The CDR3 spells CASSLFDRDQETQYF. DNA of the CDR3: TGTGCCAGCAGCTTGTTCGACAGGGACCAAGAGACCCAGTACTTC.

The chain combines TRBV23-1 with TRBJ2-2; 8 positions agree with TRBD1. TRBV23-1 is designated an ORF whose function remains uncertain. CDR3 length: 14 amino acids. V lost 8 bases to trimming and J lost 3 bases; unmatched junction nucleotides: 5. In DNA form, the CDR3 reads TGCGCCAGCGTTGTGACAGGGGACACCGGGGAGCTGTTTTTT. Its protein product is CASVVTGDTGELFF.

The rearrangement joins TRBV27 to TRBJ2-1, with 10 bases that match TRBD2. The V gene end was trimmed by 5 bases and the J gene end by 2 bases; junction bases not matched to a gene: 3. The germline V gene has CDR1 MNHEY and CDR2 SMNVEV (reference sequence). The CDR3 loop spans 15 amino acids. CDR3 sequence: CASSPGTSAYNEQFF. The CDR3 DNA sequence: TGTGCCAGCAGTCCCGGGACTAGCGCCTACAATGAGCAGTTCTTC.

The chain carries TRBV12-2 and TRBJ2-3; the table's D call of TRBD1 was not tested on the DNA. TRBV12-2 is assigned pseudogene status. CDR3 length: 16 amino acids. The CDR3 loop is CASRPVCRGSSDTQYF. The CDR3 bases are TGTGCAAGTCGCCCCGTATGTAGGGGGAGCTCAGATACGCAGTATTTT.